The 17 T cell receptor beta chains in this list originate from one sample, sequenced in a study of T-cell memory formation after mild COVID-19. TCRdb re-called the 5' RACE reads through MiXCR, storing one row per CDR3 protein. The table shows around 300,000 distinct CDR3 sequences, with 18% occurring only once. The material sequenced was PBMCs or a T cell subset sorted from them (not recorded which). These receptors originate from a man younger than 35 who had mild COVID-19 (a few samples of this study predate the infection). Cell type and time point are not known.

This clonotype was detected only a few times. CDR3 protein: CASSPGTGSGSPLHF. CDR3 coding DNA: TGCGCCAGCAGCCCGGGGACAGGCTCGGGTTCACCCCTCCACTTT. The genes are TRBV4-1 and TRBJ1-6, with 8 bases aligning to TRBD1. V was pared by 4 bases and J by 9 bases, with 8 bases of the junction left unmatched. This CDR3 is built from 15 residues. Germline V gene data show CDR1 as MGHRA and CDR2 as YSYEKL.

This chain links TRBV10-3 with TRBJ1-2; 7 bases are shared with TRBD1. CDR3 length: 14 amino acids. From germline, CDR1 is ENHRY and CDR2 SYGVKD. The ends lost 6 bases at V and 7 bases at J; junction bases unmatched: 11. The CDR3 sequence: CAIRAPGTDTGYTF. The CDR3 DNA is TGTGCCATCAGAGCCCCCGGGACAGACACTGGCTACACCTTC.

In its sample, this clonotype was seen many times. V usage is TRBV7-8 and J usage is TRBJ2-7; tentative D call: TRBD2 (5 bases). Trimming left V 0 bases short and J 9 bases short, with 15 bases between. The CDR3 runs to 14 residues. Germline V gene lookup returns CDR1 SGHVS and CDR2 FQNEAQ. CDR3 residues: CASSLADGVGRQYV. CDR3 DNA: TGTGCCAGCAGCTTAGCGGACGGGGTAGGGAGGCAGTACGTC.

This clonotype has just a few counts. CDR3 bases: TGCAGTGCTTTTCCACCAGGGGGAGACCCTGAAGCTTTCTTT. This encodes CSAFPPGGDPEAFF. The chain recombines TRBV20-1 with TRBJ1-1; 7 bases line up with TRBD1. CDR3 length: 14 residues. The junction had 12 bases not matched to a gene; V was cut back by 5 bases and J by 6 bases. Germline loops: CDR1 DFQATT, CDR2 SNEGSKA (reference sequence).

The table lists this clonotype with a few counts. CDR3 sequence (DNA): TGTGCCAGCAGCCCCCGGGACACTCCGACGTGGGAGACCCAGTACTTC. Amino acid sequence: CASSPRDTPTWETQYF. This chain uses TRBV5-5 with TRBJ2-5; D possibly corresponds to TRBD1 (6 bases). The CDR3 covers 16 residues. In germline, CDR1 is SGHKS, CDR2 YYEKEE (reference sequence). Trimming shortened V by 4 bases and J by 5 bases, and 21 bases separated the two germline ends.

This clonotype was picked up a small number of times. V is TRBV18 and J is TRBJ1-2; 7 bases align to TRBD1. This CDR3 has 17 residues. Germline lookup yields CDR1 KGHSH and CDR2 LQKENI. The junction had 9 bases not matched to a gene; V was cut back by 1 base and J by 1 base. In DNA, the CDR3 is TGTGCCAGCTCACCACTGGGGACAGCGACTTATAACTATGGCTACACCTTC. As protein: CASSPLGTATYNYGYTF.

In its sample, this clonotype was seen a few times. The gene calls are TRBV7-9 and TRBJ2-1; TRBD1 might be the D (5 bases). CDR1 and CDR2 from the germline V gene are SEHNR and FQNEAQ (reference sequence). V was cut by 5 bases and J by 2 bases, with 7 bases left in between. CDR3 length: 13 residues. In nucleotides, the CDR3 is TGTGCCAGCAGCCAGGACACCTACAATGAGCAGTTCTTC. It codes for CASSQDTYNEQFF.

The gene calls are TRBV25-1 and TRBJ1-5, with 9 bases matching TRBD1. Germline CDR1 MGHDK, CDR2 SYGVNS. V gave up 4 bases and J gave up 3 bases; unmatched junction bases: 7. This CDR3 has 16 residues. The CDR3 coding sequence is TGTGCCAGCAGTGGCACAGGGGGCTCTCACAATCAGCCCCAGCATTTT. It encodes CASSGTGGSHNQPQHF.

This clonotype was seen only a few times. The rearrangement joins TRBV5-8 to TRBJ1-5, with 7 bases fitting TRBD1. V lost 7 bases, J lost 4 bases, and 5 bases stayed unmatched. The CDR3 sequence is 13 residues long. The germline V gene has CDR1 SGHTS and CDR2 YDEGEE. The CDR3 spells CASHGTANQPQHF. In DNA form, the CDR3 reads TGTGCCAGCCATGGGACAGCGAATCAGCCCCAGCATTTT. Filled out from reference TRBV5-8 and TRBJ1-5, the complete variable domain reads EAGVTQSPTHLIKTRGQQATLRCSPISGHTSVYWYQQALGLGLQFLLWYDEGEERNRGNFPPRFSGRQFPNYSSELNVNALELEDSALYLCASHGTANQPQHFGDGTRLSIL.

The sample holds a few counts of this clonotype. The genes are TRBV9 and TRBJ2-5; D uncertain. There are 12 residues in the CDR3. V lost 3 bases and J lost 5, with 8 bases in between. Looked up from germline, CDR1 is SGDLS and CDR2 is YYNGEE. The CDR3 nucleotides read TGTGCCAGCAGCGCAGAACCGGAGACCCAGTACTTC. Translated, it gives CASSAEPETQYF.

The chain is built from TRBV30 and TRBJ1-1; D may be TRBD1 (5 bases). V lost 5 bases and J 5 bases, leaving 21 bases between the germline ends. The CDR3 consists of 15 residues. Germline assignment: CDR1 GTSNPN and CDR2 SVGIG (reference sequence). CDR3 protein: CAWGRVGEGKTEAFF. CDR3 in DNA: TGTGCCTGGGGACGGGTGGGGGAAGGAAAGACTGAAGCTTTCTTT.

This clonotype showed up just a few times. The rearrangement joins TRBV28 to TRBJ2-7; D uncertain. V lost 5 bases and J lost 3, with 8 bases in between. This CDR3 contains 12 residues. CDR1 is MDHEN and CDR2 is SYDVKM in the germline V gene. The CDR3 bases are TGTGCCAGCAGTCCCGCAATCTACGAGCAGTACTTC. Its protein is CASSPAIYEQYF.

This clonotype was seen more than once but under ten times. The chain employs TRBV5-1 and TRBJ1-2; tentatively, D is TRBD1 (5 bases). The germline CDR1 and CDR2 sequences are SGHRS and YFSETQ. The ends were cut back, 4 bases at V and 3 bases at J, with 13 bases in the middle. This CDR3 has 14 residues. Written as DNA, the CDR3 is TGCGCCAGCAGCCTCCCGGGGGGGGACTATGGCTACACCTTC. Translation: CASSLPGGDYGYTF. Using reference TRBV5-1 and TRBJ1-2 for the parts outside the CDR3, the full variable domain is KAGVTQTPRYLIKTRGQQVTLSCSPISGHRSVSWYQQTPGQGLQFLFEYFSETQRNKGNFPGRFSGRQFSNSRSEMNVSTLELGDSALYLCASSLPGGDYGYTFGSGTRLTVV.

The gene calls are TRBV20-1 and TRBJ2-2; 8 nucleotides align to TRBD2. The J segment lost 1 base and the V segment lost 6 bases, leaving 4 bases of the junction unmatched. The germline V gene has CDR1 DFQATT and CDR2 SNEGSKA (reference sequence). The CDR3 spans 14 residues. The CDR3 sequence: CSASLAGNTGELFF. The CDR3 region has the DNA TGCAGTGCGTCTCTAGCGGGGAACACCGGGGAGCTGTTTTTT.

This clonotype was recorded a few times. This chain joins TRBV18 and TRBJ2-7; 9 nucleotides agree with TRBD1. Germline V gene data show CDR1 as KGHSH and CDR2 as LQKENI. V trimming: 3 bases; J trimming: 7 bases; junction bases outside the gene matches: 7. This CDR3 spans 14 amino acids. This CDR3 is CASSPRSGTGEQYV. For the CDR3, the DNA is TGTGCCAGCTCACCGCGGTCGGGGACAGGGGAGCAGTACGTC.

This clonotype occurred a few times. V usage is TRBV20-1 and J usage is TRBJ2-5, with TRBD1 identical over 7 bases. This CDR3 is 14 amino acids long. Germline values: CDR1 DFQATT, CDR2 SNEGSKA (reference sequence). V lost 6 bases to trimming and J lost 4 bases; unmatched junction nucleotides: 11. The CDR3 bases are TGCAGTGCCCGCGCGAGGGGGCGGAGAGAGACCCAGTACTTC. It codes for CSARARGRRETQYF.

The gene calls are TRBV2 and TRBJ1-2; 10 positions agree with TRBD1. Germline CDR1 SNHLY, CDR2 FYNNEI. Trimming cost V 2 bases and J 8 bases; bases outside gene matches: 11. This CDR3 has 16 amino acids. The CDR3, as DNA: TGTGCCAGCAGTGAACGGGACAGGGGAAGTTTTAGCGGCTACACCTTC. Its translation is CASSERDRGSFSGYTF.